Detailed here is one TCR beta chain. The CDR3 is 17 amino acids. Germline assignment: CDR1 LNHNV and CDR2 YYDKDF (reference sequence). Trimming took 0 bases from V and 3 from J; bases not matched to a gene: 9. These data belong to a study of technical replicates of blood from several donors. Sequencing was performed with immunoSEQ multiplex PCR; in TCRdb, only in-frame clones are kept and a portion is missing. The table has 75,000 to 95,000 clones, about 95% seen once; the top ten hold 0.26%. The source of this sequence is a human donor in good health. The V and J genes are TRBV15 and TRBJ2-7, with TRBD1 matching 9 bases. Sequenced input: T cells isolated from PBMCs. Here the CDR3 reads CATSRDMMGGQGYEQYF. The CDR3 DNA follows: TGTGCCACCAGCAGAGATATGATGGGGGGACAGGGCTACGAGCAGTACTTC.